This T cell receptor (beta chain) stems from a study of blood T cell repertoires in COVID-19. Study overall: Samples of COVID-19 (acute and convalescent) were obtained from the United States, Italy and Spain. Nucleic acid was either cDNA or gDNA, and it came from T cells, B-cell-depleted T cells, or PBMCs.

Assay: immunoSEQ multiplex PCR; the TCRdb copy retains only in-frame clones and omits some. Among about 16,000 clones, approximately 90% were seen once, and the ten largest hold approximately 8.9%. Sequenced input: peripheral blood. This TCR was sampled from a human donor in a cohort sampled during active COVID-19.

The CDR3: CASSLDTDSYEQYF. The CDR3 nucleotides read TGCGCCAGCAGCTTGGATACAGATTCCTACGAGCAGTACTTC. The chain recombines TRBV5-1 with TRBJ2-7; D is unresolved. Trimming cost V 0 bases and J 1 base, with 8 bases left between them. The CDR3 is 14 amino acids. In germline, CDR1 is SGHRS, CDR2 YFSETQ. Variable domain in full (rest from reference TRBV5-1 and TRBJ2-7): KAGVTQTPRYLIKTRGQQVTLSCSPISGHRSVSWYQQTPGQGLQFLFEYFSETQRNKGNFPGRFSGRQFSNSRSEMNVSTLELGDSALYLCASSLDTDSYEQYFGPGTRLTVT.